A selection of T cell receptor beta chains follows, all from one sample in a study of cytomegalovirus exposure and HLA in healthy donors. Here immunoSEQ multiplex PCR was the method, and the copy in TCRdb shows in-frame clones only, minus some. The profile shows under 200,000 clones, 75% of them singletons. The sequenced sample consisted of PBMCs. Receptor source: a woman aged 45-65 years in good health and CMV-seropositive. Each CDR3 is given with its conserved first and last residue.

V gene	J gene	CDR3 protein
TRBV7-9	TRBJ1-2	CSSSLGQGSGYTF
TRBV7-9	TRBJ1-2	CASRGSGTVRGYTF
TRBV2	TRBJ1-1	CASSQGANTEAFF
TRBV5-4	TRBJ1-1	CASSLSQMNTEAFF
TRBV6-5	TRBJ2-7	CASSSSAPGQAPEQYF
TRBV5-4	TRBJ1-1	CASSPPNIYRPDTEAFF
TRBV5-6	TRBJ2-2	CASSLFIVTGELFF
TRBV5-8	TRBJ1-5	CASSIRGNSNQPQHF
TRBV11-3	TRBJ2-1	CASSLGERGGNEQFF
TRBV7-9	TRBJ2-7	CASSFGTGGAGEQYF
TRBV7-9	TRBJ2-6	CASSSALKGVSGANVLTF
TRBV19	TRBJ1-5	CASSPKGQGDNQPQHF
TRBV7-9	TRBJ2-1	CASSLVIAGNGEQFF
TRBV7-9	TRBJ2-5	CASSLGTPGGETQYF
TRBV19	TRBJ1-5	CASSMIVGGAAGFQPQHF
TRBV4-1	TRBJ1-2	CASSQDPGQRFWGYTF
TRBV5-4	TRBJ1-4	CASSGGRREKLFF
TRBV19	TRBJ2-6	CASSHRGLGGANVLTF
TRBV9	TRBJ2-2	CASSTGGGITGELFF
TRBV6-1	TRBJ2-4	CASSERGALAKNIQYF
TRBV11-1	TRBJ2-7	CASSRQAYEQYF
TRBV6-6	TRBJ1-5	CASKGQELLSNQPQHF
TRBV5-1	TRBJ1-2	CASSLPGLDYGYTF
TRBV4-1	TRBJ2-4	CASSQEGVTGEDIQYF
TRBV27	TRBJ2-6	CASRGTSWGANVLTF
TRBV7-9	TRBJ1-2	CASSRTGAYLYGYTF
TRBV6-5	NA	CASTHGGKGSYEQYF
TRBV12-5	TRBJ2-1	CASGLVPLFYEQFF
TRBV7-3	TRBJ2-5	CASSLTAGGGQTQYF
TRBV7-2	TRBJ2-7	CASSLGRGGSYEQYF
TRBV27	TRBJ2-1	CASSWDGQGYGDEQFF
TRBV27	TRBJ1-5	CASSSGQGGYPQHF
TRBV10-3	TRBJ1-1	CATRPGMTEAFF
TRBV5-1	TRBJ1-2	CASSPTRQGAGYTF
TRBV27	TRBJ1-5	CASSLQGRQPQHF
TRBV13	TRBJ2-5	CASSLPTSGGPPKTQYF
TRBV5-5	TRBJ2-5	CASSFTGGETQYF
TRBV19	TRBJ2-7	CASSMRQGDTYEQYF
TRBV11-2	TRBJ1-6	CASSLGAGHHPPLHF
TRBV6-6	TRBJ1-4	CASSAPGGKLFF
TRBV7-9	TRBJ1-1	CASSSWTGGIVVNTEAFF
TRBV2	TRBJ2-7	CASLSDSGTYEQYF
TRBV9	TRBJ1-2	CASSEGTEDYGYTF
TRBV7-9	TRBJ2-3	CASSLGGLPDTQYF
TRBV18	TRBJ1-2	CASSLWTGDVPYGYTF
TRBV6-1	TRBJ1-1	CASSPELNTEAFF
TRBV9	TRBJ2-2	CASNRGSNTGELFF
TRBV6-5	TRBJ1-5	CASRDRGPGQPQHF
TRBV18	TRBJ2-1	CASSLGSDNEQFF
TRBV7-8	TRBJ1-2	CASSLSMAYGYTF